The present T cell receptor (beta chain) was sequenced within a study of T cell repertoires in cytomegalovirus infection. In this sample, this clonotype turned up a few times. Germline V gives CDR1 ENHRY, CDR2 SYGVKD. V lost 10 bases to trimming and J lost 6 bases; unmatched junction nucleotides: 5. The CDR3 runs 12 residues. TCRdb called the reads again in MiXCR, with one record for every CDR3 protein. The sample carries around 290,000 distinct CDR3 sequences, about 23% recorded once. The V call is TRBV10-3, the J call TRBJ1-2, with 10 bases lining up with TRBD1. The receptor was derived from a human donor in good health (CMV status not recorded). Some clones in this sample may be carry-over from other donors' samples. The sequenced sample consisted of PBMCs. Written as DNA, the CDR3 is TGTGCCACCCAGACAGGGGGCGATGGCTACACCTTC. Encoded protein: CATQTGGDGYTF.